Below, one T cell receptor (beta chain) is given with its context. This CDR3 has 15 residues. Germline values: CDR1 WSHSY, CDR2 SAAADI. V shed 6 bases, J shed 0 bases, and the junction held 4 bases outside the gene matches. The data derive from a study of shared clonotypes between healthy human individuals. Deep-level settings were used for running the assay. Replicate PCRs were loaded with approximately 300 ng DNA from unsorted PBMC, 30,000 or so T cell genomes. Original processing methods: From ImmunoSEQ came sequences covering only the junction and carrying no quality scores, so filtering differed. The repertoire was sequenced with immunoSEQ multiplex PCR; TCRdb's copy has only in-frame clones and lacks some. For V, J and clone size, that table is used; D and trimming come from the DNA. The table records about 470,000 clones, 70% to 80% of them present only once.

The clonotype was recovered from a woman aged 40 to 55 in good health. Some clones in this sample may be carry-over from other donors' samples. The sample comprised PBMCs. The V call is TRBV10-2, the J call TRBJ2-1; 8 bases line up with TRBD1. In DNA, the CDR3 is TGCGCCAGCAGCCTCAGGGGGCTCTCCTACAATGAGCAGTTCTTC. Translated: CASSLRGLSYNEQFF.